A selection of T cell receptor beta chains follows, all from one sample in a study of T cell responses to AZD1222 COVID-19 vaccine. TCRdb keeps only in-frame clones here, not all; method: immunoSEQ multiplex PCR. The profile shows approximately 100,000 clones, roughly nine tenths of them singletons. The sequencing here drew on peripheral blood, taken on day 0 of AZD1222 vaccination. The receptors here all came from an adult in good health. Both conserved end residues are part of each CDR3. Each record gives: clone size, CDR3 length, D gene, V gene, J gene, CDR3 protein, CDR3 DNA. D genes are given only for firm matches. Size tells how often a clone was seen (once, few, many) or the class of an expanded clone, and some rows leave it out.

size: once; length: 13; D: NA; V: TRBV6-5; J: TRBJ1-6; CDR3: CASSYALNSPLHF; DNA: TGTGCCAGCAGTTACGCTCTTAATTCACCCCTCCACTTT
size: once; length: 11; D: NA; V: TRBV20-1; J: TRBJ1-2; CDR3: CSASELYGYTF; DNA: TGCAGTGCTAGCGAACTCTATGGCTACACCTTC
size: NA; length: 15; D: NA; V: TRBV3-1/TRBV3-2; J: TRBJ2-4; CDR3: CASSQDYNAVNIQYF; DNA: TGTGCCAGCAGCCAAGATTATAATGCGGTTAACATTCAGTACTTC
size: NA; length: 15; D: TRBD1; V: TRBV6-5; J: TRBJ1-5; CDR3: CASSPGQGPNQPQHF; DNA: TGTGCCAGCAGTCCGGGACAGGGCCCCAATCAGCCCCAGCATTTT
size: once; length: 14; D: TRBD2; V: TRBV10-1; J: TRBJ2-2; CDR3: CASKQAGATGELFF; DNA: TGCGCCAGCAAGCAAGCGGGGGCAACCGGGGAGCTGTTTTTT
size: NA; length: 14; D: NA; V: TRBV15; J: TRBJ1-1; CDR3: CATSRDGENTEAFF; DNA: TGTGCCACCAGCAGAGATGGAGAAAACACTGAAGCTTTCTTT
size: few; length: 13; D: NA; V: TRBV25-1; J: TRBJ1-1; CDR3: CASSEGRDTEAFF; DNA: TGTGCCAGCAGTGAAGGGAGGGACACTGAAGCTTTCTTT
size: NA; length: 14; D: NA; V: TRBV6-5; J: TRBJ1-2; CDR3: CASSYLGNNYGYTF; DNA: TGTGCCAGCAGTTACCTGGGAAACAATTATGGCTACACCTTC
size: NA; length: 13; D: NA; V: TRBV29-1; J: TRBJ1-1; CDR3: CSVDEGVSTEAFF; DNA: TGCAGCGTTGATGAGGGGGTTAGCACTGAAGCTTTCTTT
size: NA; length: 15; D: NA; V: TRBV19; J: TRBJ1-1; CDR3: CASTELGTTNTEAFF; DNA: TGTGCCAGTACCGAACTCGGAACCACGAACACTGAAGCTTTCTTT
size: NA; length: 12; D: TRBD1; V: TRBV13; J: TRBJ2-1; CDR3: CASSDRGHEQFF; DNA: TGTGCCAGCAGCGACAGGGGACATGAGCAGTTCTTC
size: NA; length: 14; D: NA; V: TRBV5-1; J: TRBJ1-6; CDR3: CASREEGNNSPLHF; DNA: TGCGCCAGCAGGGAAGAAGGGAACAATTCACCCCTCCACTTT
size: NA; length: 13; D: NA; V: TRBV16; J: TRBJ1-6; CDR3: CASSPKIEAPRHF; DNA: TGTGCCAGCAGCCCAAAGATCGAGGCCCCTCGGCACTTT
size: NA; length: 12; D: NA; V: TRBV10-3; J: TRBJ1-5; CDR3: CAISGSNQPQHF; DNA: TGTGCCATCAGCGGGAGCAATCAGCCCCAGCATTTT
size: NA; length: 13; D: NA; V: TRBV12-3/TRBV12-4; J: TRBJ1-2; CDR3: CASSFDSYYGYTF; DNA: TGTGCCAGCAGTTTCGACAGCTACTATGGCTACACCTTC
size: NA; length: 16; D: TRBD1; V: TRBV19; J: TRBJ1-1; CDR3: CASSLAGGGPRTEAFF; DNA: TGTGCCAGTAGCCTCGCAGGGGGGGGGCCGAGGACTGAAGCTTTCTTT